This TCR beta chain was sequenced during a study of blood T cell repertoires in COVID-19. Overall study: Samples came from the United States, Italy and Spain, spanning acute and convalescent COVID-19. PBMCs, B-cell-depleted T cells, or T cells were the source of the cDNA or gDNA that made up the material.

In the study's own analysis: Counts of nucleated cells, estimated from reference gene primer amplification, were obtained. Only in-frame clones appear in the TCRdb table, and some are missing; sequencing was by immunoSEQ multiplex PCR. V and J calls and clone size are copied from that table; D and trimming were computed from the DNA. Counted here are about 100,000 clones, more than 85% occurring once; the ten biggest clones make up over 7%. The CDR3 runs 14 residues. Trimming cost V 11 bases and J 5 bases; bases outside gene matches: 11. The germline V gene has CDR1 MNHNY and CDR2 SVGAGI (reference sequence).

The clonotype comes from a man aged 25-40 years in a cohort sampled during active COVID-19. The sample taken for sequencing was peripheral blood. The chain couples TRBV6-6 to TRBJ2-3, with 9 bases identical to TRBD2. CDR3: CARTRGGVGDTQYF. In DNA form, the CDR3 reads TGTGCCCGCACGCGCGGGGGGGTGGGAGATACGCAGTATTTT.